This TCR beta chain was obtained from a study of a mutant IDH1 vaccine in newly diagnosed glioma. Study background: Patients received vaccination from 4-6 weeks after radiotherapy alone, or with temozolomide cycles.

Time point: week 5, during vaccination. The study gave 300 ug of mutant IDH1 20-mer peptide per vaccine dose, with topical imiquimod. Diagnosis in the donors showed new WHO grade 3 or 4 astrocytomas that were IDH1-mutant and ATRX-lost. As concerns this clone: What it binds is not known.

The CDR3 is made up of 14 amino acids. The germline gives CDR1 SEHNR, CDR2 FQNEAQ (reference sequence). V shed 1 base and J shed 5 bases, with 11 bases lying between them. The assay was immunoSEQ multiplex PCR, and TCRdb's table has in-frame clones only and misses some. The table has fewer than 65,000 clones, approximately 80% seen once. This TCR was sampled from a man aged 25-45 years with glioma. V gene TRBV7-9 combines with J gene TRBJ2-5; D is unclear. Sequencing was performed on PBMCs, taken from a glioma patient whose treatment included an IDH1 peptide vaccine. The CDR3 coding sequence is TGTGCCAGCAGCTTAGTGCAGTTCTATGAGACCCAGTACTTC. Amino acids: CASSLVQFYETQYF.